The 19 T cell receptor beta chains given below trace back to one sample, sequenced in a study of breast tumors, draining lymph nodes, adjacent tissues. TCRdb used MiXCR to reprocess the multiplex PCR reads, holding one entry per CDR3 protein. The sample has approximately 130,000 distinct CDR3 sequences, 20% to 25% seen once; the top ten hold just over 2.5%. Breast cancer patients provided tissue from their axillary draining lymph nodes. Sequencing used axillary lymph node tissue. Receptors were obtained from a female donor with breast cancer. Some clones in this sample may be carry-over from other donors' samples.

Many counts were recorded for this clonotype. This chain uses TRBV7-9 with TRBJ2-1; 8 nucleotides match TRBD2. The CDR3 contains 15 residues. CDR1 is SEHNR and CDR2 is FQNEAQ in the germline V gene (reference sequence). V shed 6 bases and J 3 bases; nucleotides not matched to a gene: 7. This chain's CDR3 is CASREWTSSYNEQFF. CDR3 coding DNA: TGTGCCAGCAGAGAATGGACTAGCAGCTACAATGAGCAGTTCTTC.

This clonotype was seen at least ten times. The rearrangement uses TRBV7-2 and TRBJ1-5, with D maybe TRBD1 (6 bases). The CDR3 loop spans 15 amino acids. V was trimmed by 5 bases and J by 2 bases, leaving 13 bases between them. Per the germline V gene, CDR1 is SGHTA and CDR2 is FQGNSA. CDR3 in amino acids: CASSPSRGGNQPQHF. The DNA of the CDR3 is TGTGCCAGCAGCCCGAGTAGGGGGGGCAATCAGCCCCAGCATTTT.

This clonotype came up once. The chain uses TRBV5-4 and TRBJ2-5, with TRBD2 matching 7 bases. The germline V gene encodes CDR1 SGHNT and CDR2 YYREEE (reference sequence). This CDR3 region has 14 residues. The V segment lost 4 bases and the J segment 4 bases; nucleotides outside the gene matches: 7. CDR3 DNA: TGTGCCAGCAGCAGAACGACTAGCCCAGAGACCCAGTACTTC. Its protein product is CASSRTTSPETQYF.

This clonotype was found once. A much larger clonotype is one base distant, so this may be a read error. The chain links TRBV20-1 to TRBJ2-3; TRBD1 matches 8 bases. The germline CDR1 and CDR2 sequences are DFQATT and SNEGSKA (reference sequence). CDR3 length: 15 residues. V was pared by 7 bases and J by 8 bases, with 17 bases of the junction left unmatched. The CDR3 bases are TGCAGTGTCAGAGGGCTCGCAGGGGGCATGGGTACGCAGTATTTT. This sequence encodes CSVRGLAGGMGTQYF.

The rearrangement joins TRBV18 to TRBJ2-1; the match to TRBD1 covers 8 bases. CDR1 and CDR2 (germline): KGHSH, LQKENI. The CDR3 is made up of 15 amino acids. Trimming removed 6 bases from V and 2 bases from J; junction bases left unmatched: 6. The CDR3 spells CASSLRQGPYNEQFF. For the CDR3, the DNA is TGTGCCAGCTCGCTCCGACAGGGGCCCTACAATGAGCAGTTCTTC. The variable domain in full, with the rest retrieved from reference TRBV18 and TRBJ2-1, is NAGVMQNPRHLVRRRGQEARLRCSPMKGHSHVYWYRQLPEEGLKFMVYLQKENIIDESGMPKERFSAEFPKEGPSILRIQQVVRGDSAAYFCASSLRQGPYNEQFFGPGTRLTVL.

This clonotype showed up many times. The rearrangement links TRBV7-8 to TRBJ1-3, with D perhaps TRBD1 (5 bases). The CDR3 covers 13 residues. The ends were cut back, 5 bases at V and 2 bases at J, with 7 bases in the middle. Germline V CDR1 and CDR2: SGHVS, FQNEAQ. This CDR3 reads CASSARAGNTIYF. In DNA form, the CDR3 reads TGTGCCAGCAGCGCCAGGGCTGGAAACACCATATATTTT.

The table lists this clonotype with a count of one. A much larger clone sits a single nucleotide away, making a read error possible. The chain employs TRBV12-3 or TRBV12-4 and TRBJ2-2, with a weak D call TRBD1 (6 bases). This CDR3 region has 14 residues. V was shortened by 3 bases and J by 3 bases, with 8 bases between the two germline ends. The CDR3, as DNA: TGTGCCAGCAGTTTGGGGGCGTACACCGGGGAGCTGTTTTTT. Its protein is CASSLGAYTGELFF.

This clonotype was seen at least ten times. The chain combines TRBV9 with TRBJ2-5; 9 bases match TRBD1. V lost 7 bases and J lost 5; bases outside the gene matches: 12. The V gene's germline CDR1 is SGDLS and CDR2 YYNGEE. CDR3 length: 15 residues. The CDR3 reads CASSLGTGSRETQYF. Written as DNA, the CDR3 is TGTGCCAGCTCTCTTGGGACAGGGTCTCGGGAGACCCAGTACTTC.

This clonotype was recorded at least ten times. The chain has TRBV19 and TRBJ1-3; a possible D gene is TRBD1 (5 bases). Per the germline V gene, CDR1 is LNHDA and CDR2 is SQIVND (reference sequence). V dropped 3 bases and J dropped 0 bases, with 9 bases sitting between them. The CDR3 is 15 residues long. The DNA of the CDR3 is TGTGCCAGTAGTATGGGGCGGATCTCTGGAAACACCATATATTTT. Protein sequence: CASSMGRISGNTIYF.

This clonotype was seen repeatedly, ten times or more. The chain employs TRBV20-1 and TRBJ2-5, with 7 bases identical to TRBD1. V shed 6 bases and J 1 base; nucleotides not matched to a gene: 20. CDR3 length equals 18 residues. Germline loops: CDR1 DFQATT, CDR2 SNEGSKA (reference sequence). CDR3 sequence reads: CSAAGEISADRTQETQYF. The CDR3 DNA follows: TGCAGTGCCGCGGGCGAGATATCCGCGGACAGGACCCAAGAGACCCAGTACTTC.

Comment on this clonotype: This may be a read error, as it is one base from a much larger clone. The V gene is TRBV5-1, the J gene TRBJ2-1, with 13 bases lining up with TRBD2. Germline CDR1 SGHRS, CDR2 YFSETQ. Trimming took 3 bases from V and 7 from J; bases not matched to a gene: 10. CDR3 length: 17 amino acids. The CDR3 loop reads CASSSIFGLAGENEQFF. In nucleotides, the CDR3 is TGCGCCAGCAGCTCGATCTTTGGACTAGCGGGAGAAAATGAGCAGTTCTTC. Filled out from reference TRBV5-1 and TRBJ2-1, the complete variable domain reads KAGVTQTPRYLIKTRGQQVTLSCSPISGHRSVSWYQQTPGQGLQFLFEYFSETQRNKGNFPGRFSGRQFSNSRSEMNVSTLELGDSALYLCASSSIFGLAGENEQFFGPGTRLTVL.

This clonotype was observed many times. V is TRBV15 and J is TRBJ1-4; D gene ambiguous. The ends were cut back, 2 bases at V and 0 bases at J, with 10 bases in the middle. CDR3 length: 16 amino acids. Germline CDR1 and CDR2: LNHNV and YYDKDF (reference sequence). The CDR3 DNA is TGTGCCACCAGCAGAACTTCAGCTGCAACTAATGAAAAACTGTTTTTT. This translates into CATSRTSAATNEKLFF.

This clonotype was detected only a few times. The chain recombines TRBV19 with TRBJ2-1; D gene ambiguous. V was clipped by 4 bases and J by 0 bases, with 16 bases between them. This CDR3 region has 17 residues. Germline values: CDR1 LNHDA, CDR2 SQIVND (reference sequence). This CDR3 reads CASSRVRTLSSYNEQFF. Written as DNA, the CDR3 is TGTGCCAGTAGTAGGGTGCGGACCCTGAGCTCCTACAATGAGCAGTTCTTC.

This clonotype was observed many times. The genes are TRBV2 and TRBJ1-5; D unresolved. V lost 5 bases and J lost 4, with 9 bases in between. This CDR3 has 13 residues. The V gene's germline CDR1 is SNHLY and CDR2 FYNNEI. This CDR3 is CASSQTLNQPQHF. The CDR3 nucleotides are TGTGCCAGCAGTCAAACCCTGAATCAGCCCCAGCATTTT.

The chain carries TRBV3-1 and TRBJ2-1; tentative D call: TRBD2 (6 bases). Germline V gives CDR1 LGHDT, CDR2 YNNKEL (reference sequence). This CDR3 has 19 residues. Trimming took 0 bases from V and 0 from J, leaving 18 bases between them. CDR3 nucleotide sequence: TGTGCCAGCAGCCAAGATGGGGGTTGGCGGGGAAGCTCCTACAATGAGCAGTTCTTC. This sequence encodes CASSQDGGWRGSSYNEQFF.

This clonotype occurred many times. V is TRBV12-3 or TRBV12-4 and J is TRBJ2-3; 12 bases match TRBD2. The V gene end was trimmed by 1 base and the J gene end by 5 bases; junction bases not matched to a gene: 7. The CDR3 length is 17 residues. CDR3 region: CASSLEASGRARDTQYF. CDR3 bases: TGTGCCAGCAGTTTAGAGGCTAGCGGGAGGGCCAGAGATACGCAGTATTTT.

This clonotype was found many times. The chain links TRBV25-1 to TRBJ2-6; 8 bases fit TRBD1. CDR1 MGHDK and CDR2 SYGVNS come from the germline V gene. V was pared by 4 bases and J by 0 bases, with 8 bases of the junction left unmatched. This CDR3 has 18 amino acids. As DNA, the CDR3 is TGTGCCAGCAGTGCCCTCCGGACAGGGAACTCTGGGGCCAACGTCCTGACTTTC. It codes for CASSALRTGNSGANVLTF. Filled out from reference TRBV25-1 and TRBJ2-6, the complete variable domain reads EADIYQTPRYLVIGTGKKITLECSQTMGHDKMYWYQQDPGMELHLIHYSYGVNSTEKGDLSSESTVSRIRTEHFPLTLESARPSHTSQYLCASSALRTGNSGANVLTFGAGSRLTVL.

This clonotype came up many times. The rearrangement links TRBV20-1 to TRBJ2-1; no firm D call. The CDR3 has 11 amino acids. The germline CDR1 and CDR2 sequences are DFQATT and SNEGSKA (reference sequence). V was trimmed by 6 bases and J by 4 bases, leaving 7 bases between them. This CDR3 reads CSASEYNEQFF. The CDR3 DNA reads TGCAGTGCCTCCGAATACAATGAGCAGTTCTTC.

This clonotype came up many times. The gene calls are TRBV5-5 and TRBJ1-4; D gene uncertain. Trimming stripped 1 base from V and 0 bases from J, with 4 bases between. The CDR3 is 14 residues long. CDR1 is SGHKS and CDR2 is YYEKEE in the germline V gene (reference sequence). CDR3 in DNA: TGTGCCAGCAGCTTGTCAGCAACTAATGAAAAACTGTTTTTT. Residues: CASSLSATNEKLFF.